These 10 T cell receptor beta chains originate from one sample sequenced in a study of shared clonotypes between healthy human individuals (dated by TCRdb to the early 2020s). Libraries were made using the immunoSEQ multiplex PCR assay. Held by TCRdb, this immuneACCESS table contains in-frame sequences only and omits some clones. Under half of the omission traces to an unresolved V gene where checked; the cause of the rest is unknown. The sample has more than 150,000 clones on record, approximately 95% of them singletons. The top ten clones comprise around 0.067% of the sample. The sequenced sample consisted of naive CD4+ T cells sorted from blood. The sample's cell subset or site, from its label and the paper: CD45RA+ positively selected. These receptors originate from a woman in her twenties or thirties in good health.

This clone was detected only once. J is TRBJ1-1 and V is TRBV12-2. TRBV12-2 is deemed a pseudogene. The length of the CDR3 is 17 residues. The CDR3 reads CASRRGAQFFMNTEAFF. Written as DNA, the CDR3 is TGTGCAAGTCGCCGGGGGGCCCAATTTTTTATGAACACTGAAGCTTTCTTT.

This clone was found once. V and J are TRBV5-1 and TRBJ1-1; tentatively, D is TRBD1 (5 bases). From germline, CDR1 is SGHRS and CDR2 YFSETQ. Trimming left V 4 bases short and J 5 bases short, with 15 bases between. This CDR3 has 14 residues. The CDR3 loop is CASSGGRLLTEAFF. The CDR3 bases are TGCGCCAGCAGCGGGGGACGGCTGTTGACTGAAGCTTTCTTT.

A single count supports this clone. The chain recombines TRBV5-1 with TRBJ2-5; possible D gene TRBD2, 5 bases. The last part of the DNA fits TRBJ2-7 better; the J call may be wrong. The germline V gene encodes CDR1 SGHRS and CDR2 YFSETQ. CDR3 size: 14 residues. The chain's CDR3 is CASSLTRKPYEQYF. The CDR3 DNA reads TGCGCCAGCAGCTTGACTAGGAAACCCTACGAGCAGTACTTC.

The rearrangement joins TRBV7-3 to TRBJ2-4, with D perhaps TRBD1 (6 bases). The CDR3 contains 22 residues. Looked up from germline, CDR1 is SGHTA and CDR2 is FQGTGA. V was trimmed by 5 bases and J by 0 bases, leaving 32 bases between them. CDR3 in amino acids: CASSPNPPHITNEGVAKNIQYF. The CDR3 nucleotides read TGTGCCAGCAGCCCTAACCCCCCCCACATAACAAATGAGGGGGTAGCCAAAAACATTCAGTACTTC.

The V and J genes are TRBV19 and TRBJ1-1; TRBD1 might be the D (5 bases). The CDR3 runs to 12 residues. Trimming removed 10 bases at V and 3 bases at J, with 12 bases between. In germline, CDR1 is LNHDA, CDR2 SQIVND (reference sequence). DNA for the CDR3: TGTGCCACCCAGGGTTTGTACACTGAAGCTTTCTTT. This codes for CATQGLYTEAFF.

The genes are TRBV9 and TRBJ2-7; possibly TRBD2 for D (5 bases). Trimming removed 3 bases from V and 2 bases from J, with 15 bases in between. CDR1 is SGDLS and CDR2 is YYNGEE in the germline V gene. The CDR3 totals 15 residues. CDR3 residues: CASSAGMDYPYEQYF. In DNA form, the CDR3 reads TGTGCCAGCAGCGCGGGGATGGATTATCCCTACGAGCAGTACTTC.

This chain joins TRBV5-1 and TRBJ1-1, with TRBD1 matching 8 bases. V was pared by 5 bases and J by 7 bases, with 10 bases of the junction left unmatched. Germline values: CDR1 SGHRS, CDR2 YFSETQ. The CDR3 runs 14 residues. This CDR3 is CASSPDREDGEAFF. In DNA form, the CDR3 reads TGCGCCAGCAGTCCGGACAGGGAAGACGGTGAAGCTTTCTTT.

The genes are TRBV18 and TRBJ2-1, with 8 bases lining up with TRBD2. Germline CDR1 KGHSH, CDR2 LQKENI. The CDR3 loop spans 15 amino acids. The junction had 5 bases not matched to a gene; V was cut back by 6 bases and J by 1 base. The CDR3 region is CASSLLAVSYNEQFF. The CDR3 DNA follows: TGTGCCAGCTCCCTACTAGCGGTTTCCTACAATGAGCAGTTCTTC.

The chain employs TRBV5-8 and TRBJ2-5; TRBD1 matches 10 bases. The CDR3 contains 13 residues. Germline CDR1 and CDR2: SGHTS and YDEGEE. The ends lost 3 bases at V and 11 bases at J; junction bases unmatched: 7. CDR3: CASSWRTGGEQYF. The CDR3 bases are TGTGCCAGCAGCTGGAGGACAGGGGGGGAGCAGTACTTC.

This chain uses TRBV27 with TRBJ2-1; the D gene is possibly TRBD1 (6 bases). There are 16 residues in the CDR3. The V gene's germline CDR1 is MNHEY and CDR2 SMNVEV (reference sequence). V was pared by 5 bases and J by 2 bases, with 16 bases between. Here the CDR3 reads CASSPLVGGPYNEQFF. The CDR3 nucleotides are TGTGCCAGCAGTCCCTTAGTAGGGGGTCCCTACAATGAGCAGTTCTTC.